These 26 T cell receptor beta chains were sequenced from one sample in a study of vaccination and CD4 T cells after COVID-19. The antigens for these receptors are not known. As to treatment: roughly 10-day PBMC culture with coronavirus spike peptide pools or control peptides (ViraFEST assay). Oncomine TCR Beta short-read sequencing was applied to DNA from cultured CD4+ T cells. One entry per CDR3 protein, called by TCRdb with MiXCR from the PCR reads. This sample has about 13,000 distinct CDR3 sequences; 35% to 55% occur once, and the top ten carry roughly a fifth. This material consisted of CD4+ T cells from blood, cultured in vitro, taken before SARS-CoV-2 vaccination. These receptor sequences come from a human donor who had recovered from COVID-19.

The chain has TRBV24-1 and TRBJ2-3; TRBD1 matches at 7 bases. This CDR3 region has 15 residues. CDR1 KGHDR and CDR2 SFDVKD come from the germline V gene. Germline trimming cut 0 bases from V and 9 bases from J; bases unmatched to any gene: 8. CDR3 in amino acids: CATSDLQGDKLTQYF. In nucleotides, the CDR3 is TGTGCCACCAGTGATTTGCAGGGGGACAAATTGACGCAGTATTTT.

The chain combines TRBV20-1 with TRBJ2-3; the D is unclear. Germline CDR1 is DFQATT and CDR2 is SNEGSKA (reference sequence). There are 13 residues in the CDR3. Trimming took 8 bases from V and 4 from J, leaving 16 bases between them. CDR3 sequence reads: CSLQWGSADTQYF. Here the CDR3 DNA reads TGCAGTCTGCAGTGGGGATCTGCAGATACGCAGTATTTT.

The V and J genes are TRBV28 and TRBJ1-2, with a weak D call TRBD1 (5 bases). CDR3 length: 14 residues. The germline V gene encodes CDR1 MDHEN and CDR2 SYDVKM. V gave up 2 bases and J gave up 5 bases, with 12 bases separating them. The CDR3, as DNA: TGTGCCAGCAGTTTACCCCTTCAGGGATATGGCTACACCTTC. Translated: CASSLPLQGYGYTF.

The chain has TRBV19 and TRBJ1-1; TRBD1 is a possible D gene (5 bases). CDR1 is LNHDA and CDR2 is SQIVND in the germline V gene (reference sequence). Trimming left V 1 base short and J 5 bases short, with 8 bases between. This CDR3 comprises 13 residues. CDR3 in amino acids: CASSIVGGTEAFF. DNA for the CDR3: TGTGCCAGTAGTATAGTCGGGGGTACTGAAGCTTTCTTT.

This rearrangement joins TRBV6-2 or TRBV6-3 to TRBJ1-2; 10 nucleotides match TRBD1. Per germline, CDR1 MNHEY and CDR2 SVGEGT. The trim removed 4 bases at V and 8 bases at J, leaving 7 bases unmatched. The CDR3 length is 14 residues. The DNA for the CDR3 is TGTGCCAGCAGTTCGGACAGGGGGTTCCGAGGCTACACCTTC. It specifies CASSSDRGFRGYTF.

Only a few counts were recorded for this clonotype. V and J are TRBV20-1 and TRBJ1-4, with D unclear. In germline, CDR1 is DFQATT, CDR2 SNEGSKA (reference sequence). The CDR3 sequence is 17 residues long. V was pared by 2 bases and J by 7 bases, with 23 bases between. In nucleotides, the CDR3 is TGCAGTGCTAGATCCGAGGCAGCGCAGGATCGTGGTGAAAAACTGTTTTTT. Its protein is CSARSEAAQDRGEKLFF.

The gene calls are TRBV6-2 or TRBV6-3 and TRBJ2-7; 11 bases are shared with TRBD1. The CDR3 length is 14 residues. Germline loops: CDR1 MNHEY, CDR2 SVGEGT. After removal of 8 bases from V and 5 bases from J, the junction contained 8 bases not matched to a gene. CDR3 nucleotides: TGTGCCAGCGTACAAAGGACAGGGGGCGACGAGCAGTACTTC. It translates to CASVQRTGGDEQYF.

This chain uses TRBV20-1 with TRBJ2-2; TRBD2 aligns across 11 bases. The CDR3 is 15 residues long. With V trimmed by 3 bases and J by 0 bases, 0 bases remained unmatched. The germline V gene encodes CDR1 DFQATT and CDR2 SNEGSKA (reference sequence). CDR3 nucleotides: TGCAGTGCTAGGACTAGCGGGGCGAACACCGGGGAGCTGTTTTTT. It specifies CSARTSGANTGELFF.

The gene calls are TRBV20-1 and TRBJ2-1; D ambiguous. Germline assignment: CDR1 DFQATT and CDR2 SNEGSKA (reference sequence). CDR3 length: 14 residues. V was shortened by 6 bases and J by 1 base, with 13 bases between the two germline ends. This chain's CDR3 is CSARWWRSYNEQFF. CDR3 bases: TGCAGTGCCCGGTGGTGGCGGTCCTACAATGAGCAGTTCTTC.

The V and J genes are TRBV6-2 or TRBV6-3 and TRBJ1-5; TRBD1 matches at 8 bases. Germline V lookup: CDR1 MNHEY, CDR2 SVGEGT. Germline trimming cut 9 bases from V and 5 bases from J; bases unmatched to any gene: 12. This CDR3 has 15 residues. This CDR3 is CASTAVTGADQPQHF. DNA for the CDR3: TGTGCCAGTACCGCGGTGACAGGGGCCGATCAGCCCCAGCATTTT.

The genes are TRBV6-1 and TRBJ2-5; TRBD1 aligns across 7 bases. The CDR3 is 13 amino acids. After removal of 7 bases from V and 5 bases from J, the junction contained 7 bases not matched to a gene. Germline lookup yields CDR1 MNHNS and CDR2 SASEGT. CDR3 sequence: CASKDRVAETQYF. CDR3 coding DNA: TGTGCCAGCAAAGACAGGGTTGCCGAGACCCAGTACTTC.

Only a few counts were recorded for this clonotype. CDR3 region: CSASGVSSGNNEQFF. DNA of the CDR3: TGCAGTGCCAGCGGGGTGTCTAGCGGAAACAATGAGCAGTTCTTC. The gene calls are TRBV20-1 and TRBJ2-1; 7 bases map to TRBD2. The CDR3 is 15 residues long. V was pared by 6 bases and J by 5 bases, with 13 bases of the junction left unmatched. Germline CDR1 reads DFQATT; CDR2 reads SNEGSKA (reference sequence).

The chain is built from TRBV20-1 and TRBJ1-5; 8 bases agree with TRBD1. The CDR3 runs 17 residues. Trimming at V came to 6 bases and at J to 6 bases, leaving 19 bases not matched to a gene. The germline V gene encodes CDR1 DFQATT and CDR2 SNEGSKA (reference sequence). The CDR3 nucleotides read TGCAGTGCGGGTCCCGGGACAGGACGCGGGGTTGGTCAGCCCCAGCATTTT. Translated: CSAGPGTGRGVGQPQHF.

V is TRBV7-3 and J is TRBJ2-2; D not resolved. This CDR3 comprises 13 residues. Germline CDR1 is SGHTA and CDR2 is FQGTGA. V was clipped by 3 bases and J by 8 bases, with 10 bases between them. In nucleotides, the CDR3 is TGTGCCAGCAGCTTTACCAGAGAAGGGGAGCTGTTTTTT. This encodes CASSFTREGELFF.

The chain links TRBV7-9 to TRBJ2-3, with a weak D call TRBD1 (5 bases). Trimming removed 3 bases from V and 5 bases from J, with 9 bases in between. The CDR3 length is 13 residues. Per germline, CDR1 SEHNR and CDR2 FQNEAQ (reference sequence). The CDR3 protein is CASSLIQGDTQYF. The DNA for the CDR3 is TGTGCCAGCAGCTTGATTCAGGGAGATACGCAGTATTTT.

J is TRBJ2-3 and V is TRBV6-1; D perhaps matches TRBD1 (5 bases). Germline assignment: CDR1 MNHNS and CDR2 SASEGT. This CDR3 is built from 12 residues. Trimming pared 11 bases from V and 5 bases from J, leaving 14 bases between. The DNA for the CDR3 is TGTGCCGCAGGGCCTTTGAGAGATACGCAGTATTTT. Encoded protein: CAAGPLRDTQYF.

The V gene is TRBV6-2 or TRBV6-3, the J gene TRBJ1-2; D remains unclear. Trimming shortened V by 7 bases and J by 5 bases, and 17 bases separated the two germline ends. Germline V gene sequence: CDR1 MNHEY, CDR2 SVGEGT. The CDR3 covers 14 residues. The CDR3 is CASTYPEFRYGYTF. The CDR3 DNA reads as TGTGCCAGCACCTACCCAGAATTCCGGTATGGCTACACCTTC.

Worth noting for this clonotype: This may be a read error, as it is one base from a much larger clone. This chain uses TRBV7-9 with TRBJ1-2; D is possibly TRBD1 (5 bases). The CDR3 contains 13 residues. Germline V gene lookup returns CDR1 SEHNR and CDR2 FQNEAQ (reference sequence). CDR3 sequence (DNA): TGTGCCGGCAGCTTAAGCCAGGGCGATGGCTACACCTTC. This codes for CAGSLSQGDGYTF.

The V gene is TRBV7-9, the J gene TRBJ1-1; D unclear. The length of the CDR3 is 16 residues. V shed 1 base and J shed 3 bases, with 15 bases lying between them. The germline V gene has CDR1 SEHNR and CDR2 FQNEAQ (reference sequence). The CDR3 loop is CASSLGPGTLDTEAFF. The CDR3 DNA follows: TGTGCCAGCAGCTTAGGGCCCGGAACCTTGGACACTGAAGCTTTCTTT.

This clonotype was detected once. CDR3 bases: TGTGCCACCAGTGATTCACTAGCGATAGGGTACAATGAGCAGTTCTTC. Its translation is CATSDSLAIGYNEQFF. The chain employs TRBV24-1 and TRBJ2-1; 7 bases are shared with TRBD2. The ends lost 2 bases at V and 4 bases at J; junction bases unmatched: 7. This CDR3 is 16 amino acids long. Germline-derived CDR1 and CDR2 are KGHDR and SFDVKD.

This clonotype was counted a few times. The V gene is TRBV27, the J gene TRBJ1-5; weak D call: TRBD1 (5 bases). The CDR3 is 16 amino acids. Trimming took 4 bases from V and 6 from J, leaving 19 bases between them. Per germline, CDR1 MNHEY and CDR2 SMNVEV (reference sequence). The CDR3 is CASSSSLPGLRQPQHF. CDR3 bases: TGTGCCAGCAGTTCCTCCTTACCGGGACTTCGTCAGCCCCAGCATTTT.

This clonotype was seen only a few times. The chain employs TRBV7-7 and TRBJ1-1; D unresolved. Germline CDR1 and CDR2: SSHAT and FNYEAQ (reference sequence). CDR3 length: 13 amino acids. V was trimmed by 3 bases and J by 1 base, leaving 6 bases between them. The CDR3: CASSFSENTEAFF. The CDR3 bases are TGTGCCAGCAGCTTCTCCGAGAACACTGAAGCTTTCTTT.

The chain employs TRBV7-2 and TRBJ2-5; D not certain. Trimming took 5 bases from V and 7 from J, leaving 11 bases between them. Germline CDR1 is SGHTA and CDR2 is FQGNSA. The CDR3 covers 12 residues. The CDR3 sequence is CASSPKERTQYF. DNA of the CDR3: TGTGCCAGCAGCCCGAAGGAGAGGACCCAGTACTTC.

This chain connects TRBV19 to TRBJ1-1; 11 bases are a match to TRBD1. CDR3 length equals 14 residues. J gave up 10 bases and V 5 bases, and 9 bases lay outside the gene matches. Germline assignment: CDR1 LNHDA and CDR2 SQIVND (reference sequence). The CDR3 reads CASSAGQGAGAAFF. The CDR3 DNA is TGTGCCAGTAGTGCCGGACAGGGGGCGGGGGCAGCTTTCTTT.

This chain connects TRBV7-9 to TRBJ2-7; unclear D gene. From germline, CDR1 is SEHNR and CDR2 FQNEAQ (reference sequence). Trimming pared 4 bases from V and 0 bases from J, leaving 10 bases between. The CDR3 length is 14 residues. The CDR3 DNA sequence: TGTGCCAGCAGCTCGGCCGGGCTCTCCTACGAGCAGTACTTC. The encoded protein is CASSSAGLSYEQYF. Filled out from reference TRBV7-9 and TRBJ2-7, the complete variable domain reads DTGVSQNPRHKITKRGQNVTFRCDPISEHNRLYWYRQTLGQGPEFLTYFQNEAQLEKSRLLSDRFSAERPKGSFSTLEIQRTEQGDSAMYLCASSSAGLSYEQYFGPGTRLTVT.

Only a few counts were recorded for this clonotype. The rearrangement joins TRBV6-5 to TRBJ2-1; 7 nucleotides line up with TRBD2. Trimming took 2 bases from V and 9 from J; bases not matched to a gene: 7. There are 14 residues in the CDR3. Per germline, CDR1 MNHEY and CDR2 SVGAGI. The CDR3 loop reads CASSYLGRASEQFF. DNA for the CDR3: TGTGCCAGCAGTTACCTAGGGAGGGCCAGTGAGCAGTTCTTC.